This T cell receptor (beta chain) was captured in a study of CD4 and CD8 cells across lung adenocarcinoma regions (dated by TCRdb to the late 2010s). With regard to the full study: Intratumor heterogeneity of the T cell receptor repertoire was examined by comparing tumor centers with tumor margins.

The library was built by means of PCR. TCRdb lists the instrument as HiSeq X Ten. TCRdb reanalyzed the raw reads on its own, using fastp at Q25 for trimming and MiXCR for clone calling, and kept in-frame beta chains. Each CDR3 protein gets just one entry, which takes the most common genes and DNA from the rows behind it. The sample table records tens of thousands of distinct CDR3 sequences; 45% to 50% of these occur just once. The top ten clonotypes cover 45% to 60% of the sample. Donors were patients with localized lung adenocarcinoma, a subtype of non-small cell lung cancer. The centers of localized lung adenocarcinomas were where the samples came from. CD8+ T cells from tumor tissue were profiled separately from CD4+ T cells for TCR repertoire analysis. The germline ends are 18 bases apart after V is trimmed by 6 bases and J by 4 bases. The CDR3, cysteine through phenylalanine, is 15 amino acids long. Only the CDR3 portion is preserved as DNA: 45 bases, with reading frame beginning at the first base. The germline V gene provides CDR1 MNHNS and CDR2 SASEGT.

On this clonotype: Its antigen is currently not known. Base-call qualities are not available, and no considerably larger clone is one nucleotide away.

The TCR originated in a male donor with lung adenocarcinoma. The CD4 and CD8 labels of this study may be unreliable. Sequencing used CD8+ T cells from the center of a lung tumor. The cell subset or site label corresponds to: tumor center region. Recombination connected TRBV6-1 to TRBJ1-2; the D gene is perhaps TRBD1, from 5 matching bases. The CDR3 reads CASRFTGRHVYGYTF. The DNA sequence is as follows: TGTGCCAGCAGATTTACGGGACGGCACGTCTATGGCTACACCTTC.